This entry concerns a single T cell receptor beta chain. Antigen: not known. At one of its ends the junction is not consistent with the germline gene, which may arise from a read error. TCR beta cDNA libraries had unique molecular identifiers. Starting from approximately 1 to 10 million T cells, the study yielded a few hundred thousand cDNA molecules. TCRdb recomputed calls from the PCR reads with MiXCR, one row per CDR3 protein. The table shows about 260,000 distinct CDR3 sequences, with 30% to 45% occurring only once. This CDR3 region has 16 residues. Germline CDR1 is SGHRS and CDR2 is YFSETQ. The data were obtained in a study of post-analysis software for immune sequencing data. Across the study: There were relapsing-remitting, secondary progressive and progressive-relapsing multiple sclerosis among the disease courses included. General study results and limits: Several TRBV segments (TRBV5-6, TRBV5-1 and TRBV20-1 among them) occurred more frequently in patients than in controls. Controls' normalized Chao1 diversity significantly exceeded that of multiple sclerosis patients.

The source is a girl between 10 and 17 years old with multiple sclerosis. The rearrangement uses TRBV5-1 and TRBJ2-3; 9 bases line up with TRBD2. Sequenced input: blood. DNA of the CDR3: TGCACCAGCAGCTTGGATGGCGGGGGGGCTGGAGACACGCAGTATTTT. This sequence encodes CTSSLDGGGAGDTQYF.